The 22 T cell receptor beta chains in this list originate from one sample, sequenced in a study of T cell responses to AZD1222 COVID-19 vaccine. Some clones are missing from TCRdb's copy, which holds only in-frame ones; the method was immunoSEQ multiplex PCR. Among about 110,000 clones listed, 70% to 90% were seen once. This specimen consisted of peripheral blood, obtained on day 0 of AZD1222 vaccination. The source of these receptors is an adult in good health.

This chain joins TRBV3-1 (or the pseudogene TRBV3-2) and TRBJ2-7; no firm D call. V was shortened by 1 base and J by 6 bases, with 10 bases between the two germline ends. Germline V lookup: CDR1 LGHDT, CDR2 YNNKEL (reference sequence). The CDR3 is 13 residues long. CDR3 sequence reads: CASSQGSATEQYF. CDR3 DNA: TGTGCCAGCAGCCAAGGGTCCGCGACCGAGCAGTACTTC.

The chain employs TRBV18 and TRBJ1-5; D is perhaps TRBD1 (5 bases). This CDR3 spans 16 amino acids. Germline V gene data show CDR1 as KGHSH and CDR2 as LQKENI. V lost 0 bases and J lost 5, with 14 bases in between. The CDR3 protein is CASSPPGTQGHQPQHF. CDR3 bases: TGTGCCAGCTCACCACCCGGGACCCAAGGCCATCAGCCCCAGCATTTT.

This chain connects TRBV5-1 to TRBJ1-6; the D gene is possibly TRBD1 (6 bases). Trimming removed 4 bases from V and 3 bases from J, with 14 bases in between. Germline V CDR1 and CDR2: SGHRS, YFSETQ. The CDR3 length is 16 residues. CDR3 DNA: TGCGCCAGCAGCCCTTCCACAGGGAACTATAATTCACCCCTCCACTTT. Protein: CASSPSTGNYNSPLHF.

The J gene is TRBJ2-7, the V gene TRBV28; D might be TRBD1 (6 bases). CDR3 size: 13 residues. The germline V gene has CDR1 MDHEN and CDR2 SYDVKM. Trimming took 6 bases from V and 3 from J, leaving 12 bases between them. In DNA form, the CDR3 reads TGTGCCAGCAGGACACAGGGCCACTACGAGCAGTACTTC. This codes for CASRTQGHYEQYF. Using reference TRBV28 and TRBJ2-7 for the parts outside the CDR3, the full variable domain is DVKVTQSSRYLVKRTGEKVFLECVQDMDHENMFWYRQDPGLGLRLIYFSYDVKMKEKGDIPEGYSVSREKKERFSLILESASTNQTSMYLCASRTQGHYEQYFGPGTRLTVT.

By sample fraction, this clone is medium-sized. V is TRBV19 and J is TRBJ1-2, with TRBD1 identical over 7 bases. The germline gives CDR1 LNHDA, CDR2 SQIVND (reference sequence). After removal of 0 bases from V and 4 bases from J, the junction contained 11 bases not matched to a gene. The CDR3 spans 17 residues. CDR3 DNA: TGTGCCAGTAGTATAGATCTTTCGACAGGGAAGAGCTATGGCTACACCTTC. Protein sequence: CASSIDLSTGKSYGYTF.

The V gene is TRBV5-1, the J gene TRBJ2-7, with a tentative D call TRBD2 (6 bases). The CDR3 covers 15 residues. CDR1 SGHRS and CDR2 YFSETQ come from the germline V gene. The V end lost 2 bases, the J end lost 4 bases, and 16 bases lay between the germline ends. The CDR3 spells CASSLGTDRSYEQYF. The CDR3 DNA is TGCGCCAGCAGCTTAGGGACTGATAGGAGTTACGAGCAGTACTTC. The whole variable domain, remainder taken from reference TRBV5-1 and TRBJ2-7, is KAGVTQTPRYLIKTRGQQVTLSCSPISGHRSVSWYQQTPGQGLQFLFEYFSETQRNKGNFPGRFSGRQFSNSRSEMNVSTLELGDSALYLCASSLGTDRSYEQYFGPGTRLTVT.

The CDR3 DNA reads TGTGCCAGCGGCCAGGGGGGCTATGGCTACACCTTC. This translates into CASGQGGYGYTF. This rearrangement joins TRBV28 to TRBJ1-2, with 7 positions matching TRBD1. The CDR3 runs to 12 residues. Germline assignment: CDR1 MDHEN and CDR2 SYDVKM. Trimming cost V 8 bases and J 4 bases; bases outside gene matches: 4.

The gene calls are TRBV7-8 and TRBJ2-1; D possibly corresponds to TRBD1 (5 bases). This CDR3 spans 14 amino acids. Germline V CDR1 and CDR2: SGHVS, FQNEAQ. V lost 2 bases, J lost 9 bases, and 14 bases lay in between. The CDR3 sequence is CASSLQLGVGEQFF. The CDR3 region has the DNA TGTGCCAGCAGCTTACAATTAGGGGTAGGTGAGCAGTTCTTC.

J is TRBJ2-4 and V is TRBV6-5; possible D gene TRBD2, 6 bases. V was clipped by 6 bases and J by 0 bases, with 12 bases between them. CDR1 and CDR2 (germline): MNHEY, SVGAGI. CDR3 size: 15 residues. Here the CDR3 DNA reads TGTGCCAGCAGCATGACGGGGGTAGCCAAAAACATTCAGTACTTC. As protein: CASSMTGVAKNIQYF.

The rearrangement uses TRBV19 and TRBJ2-4, with D tentatively TRBD2 (5 bases). Trimming stripped 5 bases from V and 5 bases from J, with 7 bases between. The CDR3 contains 12 residues. The germline V gene encodes CDR1 LNHDA and CDR2 SQIVND (reference sequence). CDR3 in DNA: TGTGCCAGTAGTGCGAGGGAAAACATTCAGTACTTC. This encodes CASSARENIQYF.

The V and J genes are TRBV5-1 and TRBJ2-1; a possible D gene is TRBD2 (5 bases). This CDR3 is built from 16 residues. Trimming stripped 0 bases from V and 7 bases from J, with 17 bases between. Germline loops: CDR1 SGHRS, CDR2 YFSETQ. The CDR3 bases are TGCGCCAGCAGCTTGGGGCCCACTAGTCTTGGGAATGAGCAGTTCTTC. Translating it yields CASSLGPTSLGNEQFF.

The chain is built from TRBV28 and TRBJ1-2; no clear D gene. Germline CDR1 is MDHEN and CDR2 is SYDVKM. Trimming shortened V by 2 bases and J by 3 bases, and 1 base separated the two germline ends. CDR3 length: 11 amino acids. The CDR3 spells CASSLHYGYTF. In DNA, the CDR3 is TGTGCCAGCAGTTTACACTATGGCTACACCTTC.

This rearrangement joins TRBV12-3 or TRBV12-4 to TRBJ2-7; D remains unclear. The V and J ends lost 5 bases and 2 bases respectively, with 4 bases between them. This CDR3 region has 11 residues. The CDR3 DNA reads as TGTGCCAGCAGTCCTACCTACGAGCAGTACTTC. It codes for CASSPTYEQYF.

V usage is TRBV11-2 and J usage is TRBJ1-2; D is ambiguous. The V end lost 5 bases, the J end lost 5 bases, and 21 bases lay between the germline ends. The germline V gene has CDR1 SGHAT and CDR2 FQNNGV. The CDR3 runs 16 residues. The CDR3: CASSLAKVPIGYGYTF. For the CDR3, the DNA is TGTGCCAGCAGCCTAGCAAAGGTCCCCATAGGGTATGGCTACACCTTC. Together with reference TRBV11-2 and TRBJ1-2, the CDR3 gives the full variable domain: EAGVAQSPRYKIIEKRQSVAFWCNPISGHATLYWYQQILGQGPKLLIQFQNNGVVDDSQLPKDRFSAERLKGVDSTLKIQPAKLEDSAVYLCASSLAKVPIGYGYTFGSGTRLTVV.

The V and J genes are TRBV14 and TRBJ2-4; perhaps TRBD2 as D (5 bases). Germline V lookup: CDR1 SGHDN, CDR2 FVKESK. Trimming removed 1 base at V and 2 bases at J, with 6 bases between. CDR3 length: 14 residues. The CDR3 loop is CASSQGRSKNIQYF. The DNA for the CDR3 is TGTGCCAGCAGCCAAGGGAGGTCCAAAAACATTCAGTACTTC. Combining the CDR3 with reference TRBV14 and TRBJ2-4 gives the whole variable domain EAGVTQFPSHSVIEKGQTVTLRCDPISGHDNLYWYRRVMGKEIKFLLHFVKESKQDESGMPNNRFLAERTGGTYSTLKVQPAELEDSGVYFCASSQGRSKNIQYFGAGTRLSVL.

This clone was recorded a few times. This chain connects TRBV19 to TRBJ2-7; TRBD2 agrees at 8 bases. The V gene end was trimmed by 3 bases and the J gene end by 6 bases; junction bases not matched to a gene: 7. CDR3 length: 14 residues. CDR1 and CDR2 from the germline V gene are LNHDA and SQIVND (reference sequence). The CDR3: CASSIGREEFEQYF. Here the CDR3 DNA reads TGTGCCAGTAGTATTGGGCGGGAGGAATTCGAGCAGTACTTC.

The chain is built from TRBV23-1 and TRBJ1-2; no clear D. TRBV23-1 has ORF status, its function being uncertain. V was clipped by 4 bases and J by 0 bases, with 18 bases between them. This CDR3 spans 17 amino acids. CDR3 sequence (DNA): TGCGCCAGCAGTCCGGTGTCGGTGGTTGATGCTAACTATGGCTACACCTTC. Translation: CASSPVSVVDANYGYTF.

The chain is built from TRBV2 and TRBJ1-1; D not certain. Per germline, CDR1 SNHLY and CDR2 FYNNEI. V lost 3 bases, J lost 2 bases, and 13 bases lay in between. CDR3 length equals 15 residues. This CDR3 reads CASSDGWQPNTEAFF. Written as DNA, the CDR3 is TGTGCCAGCAGTGATGGGTGGCAGCCCAACACTGAAGCTTTCTTT.

This clone was observed a handful of times. The chain carries TRBV7-2 and TRBJ2-7, with TRBD2 as a possible D gene (6 bases). The germline gives CDR1 SGHTA, CDR2 FQGNSA. V lost 2 bases and J lost 2, with 22 bases in between. The CDR3 extends over 18 amino acids. For the CDR3, the DNA is TGTGCCAGCAGCTTATTCCCGGGGGACCAGACGGTCACCTACGAGCAGTACTTC. It encodes CASSLFPGDQTVTYEQYF.

The chain employs TRBV3-1 (or the pseudogene TRBV3-2) and TRBJ1-2; D might be TRBD1 (5 bases). Trimming removed 1 base from V and 4 bases from J, with 7 bases in between. This CDR3 comprises 13 residues. CDR1 and CDR2 (germline): LGHDT, YNNKEL (reference sequence). Here the CDR3 reads CASSQAGTYGYTF. Here the CDR3 DNA reads TGTGCCAGCAGCCAAGCAGGGACCTATGGCTACACCTTC.

This clone was counted between two and nine times. The rearrangement uses TRBV10-3 and TRBJ1-1; D gene uncertain. Germline V lookup: CDR1 ENHRY, CDR2 SYGVKD. The germline V and J ends were trimmed by 2 bases and 1 base, with 5 bases remaining between them. The CDR3 consists of 13 residues. Written as DNA, the CDR3 is TGTGCCATCAGTGAGGCGAGGAACACTGAAGCTTTCTTT. Translating gives CAISEARNTEAFF.

The rearrangement uses TRBV27 and TRBJ2-7; D is uncertain. Trimming cost V 5 bases and J 0 bases, with 14 bases left between them. Germline-derived CDR1 and CDR2 are MNHEY and SMNVEV (reference sequence). CDR3 length equals 15 residues. The CDR3 spells CASSTPEGHSYEQYF. For the CDR3, the DNA is TGTGCCAGCAGTACCCCCGAAGGGCACTCCTACGAGCAGTACTTC.